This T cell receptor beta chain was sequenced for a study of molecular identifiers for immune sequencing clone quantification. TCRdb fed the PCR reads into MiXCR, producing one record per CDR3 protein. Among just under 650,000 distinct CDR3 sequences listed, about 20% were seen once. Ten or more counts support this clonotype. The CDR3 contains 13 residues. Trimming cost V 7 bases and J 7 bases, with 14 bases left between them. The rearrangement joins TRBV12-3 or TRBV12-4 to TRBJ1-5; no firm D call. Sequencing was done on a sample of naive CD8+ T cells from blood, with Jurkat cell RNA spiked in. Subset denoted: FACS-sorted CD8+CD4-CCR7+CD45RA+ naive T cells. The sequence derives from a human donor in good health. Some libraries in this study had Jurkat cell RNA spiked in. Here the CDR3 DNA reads TGTGCCAGCACTCCCATCGTGGGGCAGCCCCAGCATTTT. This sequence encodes CASTPIVGQPQHF.